This is a list of T cell receptor beta chains from one sample in a study of siplizumab effects on memory and regulatory T cells. Clones were sequenced by immunoSEQ multiplex PCR, and TCRdb holds only the in-frame ones, with some missing. In the table there are tens of thousands of clones, around four fifths of which are singletons. Source material: memory CD4+ T cells sorted from blood. These receptors originate from a human donor in good health. CDR3s include the opening cysteine and the closing phenylalanine or tryptophan. D genes are given only for firm matches. Clone size, where shown, is once, few, many, or a class for clones that have expanded.

size: .; V: TRBV7-6; D: TRBD1; J: TRBJ1-3; CDR3: CASSFGQGYSGNTIYF; DNA: TGTGCCAGCAGCTTTGGACAGGGCTACTCTGGAAACACCATATATTTT
size: .; V: TRBV20-1; D: .; J: TRBJ1-1; CDR3: CSARSNEEAFF; DNA: TGCAGTGCTAGATCCAATGAAGAAGCTTTCTTT
size: .; V: TRBV19; D: .; J: TRBJ2-7; CDR3: CASEDPSTSYEQYF; DNA: TGTGCCAGTGAGGACCCGTCCACCTCCTACGAGCAGTACTTC
size: .; V: TRBV18; D: TRBD1; J: TRBJ1-1; CDR3: CASSQGGMNTEAFF; DNA: TGTGCCAGCTCTCAGGGGGGAATGAACACTGAAGCTTTCTTT
size: .; V: TRBV6-5; D: .; J: TRBJ1-2; CDR3: CASSYSDTDYGYTF; DNA: TGTGCCAGCAGTTACTCGGACACTGACTATGGCTACACCTTC
size: once; V: TRBV4-1; D: TRBD2; J: TRBJ2-7; CDR3: CASSWLTSKETYEQYF; DNA: TGCGCCAGCAGCTGGCTGACTAGCAAGGAAACCTACGAGCAGTACTTC
size: .; V: TRBV19; D: .; J: TRBJ1-2; CDR3: CASSTGDGYTF; DNA: TGTGCCAGTAGTACAGGAGATGGCTACACCTTC
size: .; V: TRBV7-3; D: .; J: TRBJ1-2; CDR3: CASSLNVGYGYTF; DNA: TGTGCCAGCAGCTTAAATGTGGGCTATGGCTACACCTTC
size: .; V: TRBV5-1; D: .; J: TRBJ1-1; CDR3: CASIGGESGNTEAFF; DNA: TGCGCCAGCATAGGGGGAGAGAGCGGGAACACTGAAGCTTTCTTT
size: .; V: TRBV4-1; D: .; J: TRBJ2-7; CDR3: CASSQATSLEYEQYF; DNA: TGCGCCAGCAGCCAAGCGACTAGTTTAGAATACGAGCAGTACTTC
size: .; V: TRBV12-2; D: .; J: TRBJ1-5; CDR3: CASRYRRASGGNQPQHF; DNA: TGTGCAAGTCGCTATCGCCGGGCCTCAGGAGGCAATCAGCCCCAGCATTTT
size: .; V: TRBV5-5; D: TRBD1; J: TRBJ1-2; CDR3: CASSSDRIGYTF; DNA: TGTGCCAGCAGCTCGGACAGGATCGGCTACACCTTC
size: .; V: TRBV18; D: .; J: TRBJ2-7; CDR3: CASPGNSGYEQYF; DNA: TGTGCCAGCCCAGGGAATAGCGGTTACGAGCAGTACTTC
size: .; V: TRBV18; D: .; J: TRBJ2-7; CDR3: CASSPLSYEQYF; DNA: TGTGCCAGCTCACCACTTTCCTACGAGCAGTACTTC
size: once; V: TRBV19; D: .; J: TRBJ1-1; CDR3: CASSFQHTNTEAFF; DNA: TGTGCCAGTAGTTTTCAGCATACAAACACTGAAGCTTTCTTT
size: once; V: TRBV5-1; D: TRBD2; J: TRBJ2-1; CDR3: CASSPGTSGGAGEQFF; DNA: TGCGCCAGCAGCCCCGGGACTAGCGGGGGGGCCGGGGAGCAGTTCTTC
size: once; V: TRBV29-1; D: TRBD1; J: TRBJ2-3; CDR3: CSGGQGYRTDTQYF; DNA: TGCAGCGGAGGACAGGGGTATCGCACAGATACGCAGTATTTT
size: .; V: TRBV5-4; D: .; J: TRBJ2-2; CDR3: CASSFVAGELFF; DNA: TGTGCCAGCAGCTTCGTCGCCGGGGAGCTGTTTTTT
size: .; V: TRBV5-1; D: TRBD2; J: TRBJ2-5; CDR3: CASSSRAGGRETQYF; DNA: TGCGCCAGCAGCTCTAGAGCGGGGGGGCGAGAGACCCAGTACTTC
size: .; V: TRBV19; D: .; J: TRBJ2-2; CDR3: CASSKVANTGELFF; DNA: TGTGCCAGTAGTAAAGTCGCGAACACCGGGGAGCTGTTTTTT
size: few; V: TRBV4-1; D: .; J: TRBJ1-6; CDR3: CASSQPGNNSPLHF; DNA: TGCGCCAGCAGCCAACCCGGGAATAATTCACCCCTCCACTTT
size: .; V: TRBV6-1; D: .; J: TRBJ2-1; CDR3: CASRGEGREQFF; DNA: TGTGCCAGCAGAGGAGAAGGGCGTGAGCAGTTCTTC
size: once; V: TRBV7-9; D: .; J: TRBJ2-3; CDR3: CASSPQWSSTDTQYF; DNA: TGTGCCAGCAGCCCCCAGTGGTCTAGCACAGATACGCAGTATTTT
size: .; V: TRBV11-2; D: TRBD1; J: TRBJ2-2; CDR3: CASSKQGLGTGELFF; DNA: TGTGCCAGCAGCAAACAGGGGCTGGGCACCGGGGAGCTGTTTTTT
size: .; V: TRBV5-1; D: TRBD1; J: TRBJ1-1; CDR3: CASSFDRGKTEAFF; DNA: TGCGCCAGCAGCTTCGACAGGGGAAAGACTGAAGCTTTCTTT